These T cell receptor beta chains were read from a single sample in a study of blood T cell repertoires in COVID-19. Generated by immunoSEQ multiplex PCR, the TCRdb table keeps only in-frame clones and is missing some. The data contain about 100,000 clones, 65% to 90% of them singletons. The sample was PBMCs or T cells enriched from blood (not recorded which). The receptors stem from a woman aged 50 to 60 who had recovered from COVID-19. Both conserved end residues are part of each CDR3. Fields, in order: CDR3 length, clone size, D gene, V gene, J gene, CDR3 protein, CDR3 DNA. A D gene is named only where the DNA matches it firmly. Part of the rows lack a size; the others show once, few, many or a class for expanded clones.

>16|NA|TRBD1|TRBV28|TRBJ1-6
CASRSAGTGGRRELHF
TGTGCCAGCAGGAGTGCCGGGACAGGGGGCCGGAGGGAGTTGCACTTT
>16|NA|NA|TRBV7-3|TRBJ2-3
CASSLNPRGNTDTQYF
TGTGCCAGCAGCTTAAACCCAAGAGGAAACACAGATACGCAGTATTTT
>14|NA|NA|TRBV28|TRBJ2-7
CASSLQAGSYEQYF
TGTGCCAGCAGCTTACAGGCGGGCTCCTACGAGCAGTACTTC
>15|NA|NA|TRBV28|TRBJ1-4
CASSPLTETNEKLFF
TGTGCCAGCAGTCCTCTGACAGAGACTAATGAAAAACTGTTTTTT
>13|NA|NA|TRBV5-6|TRBJ2-5
CASSFSYQETQYF
TGTGCCAGCAGCTTCAGTTATCAAGAGACCCAGTACTTC
>13|many|NA|TRBV28|TRBJ1-5
CASSSMSNQPQHF
TGTGCCAGCAGTTCGATGAGTAATCAGCCCCAGCATTTT
>16|NA|TRBD2|TRBV5-1|TRBJ2-2
CASSFAAAGGPGELFF
TGCGCCAGCAGCTTTGCTGCAGCGGGAGGGCCCGGGGAGCTGTTTTTT
>17|NA|NA|TRBV7-3|TRBJ2-6
CASSFFAQGPGANVLTF
TGTGCCAGCAGCTTTTTTGCGCAGGGGCCCGGGGCCAACGTCCTGACTTTC
>13|NA|NA|TRBV27|TRBJ1-2
CASSFGGNYGYTF
TGTGCCAGCAGTTTTGGCGGAAACTATGGCTACACCTTC
>14|NA|NA|TRBV6-5|TRBJ2-7
CASRRDLTSYEQYF
TGTGCCAGCCGCCGGGACTTAACCTCCTACGAGCAGTACTTC
>14|NA|TRBD2|TRBV2|TRBJ2-3
CASSLTSGTDTQYF
TGTGCCAGCAGTCTGACTAGCGGCACAGATACGCAGTATTTT
>14|few|NA|TRBV19|TRBJ1-5
CASSMLQLNQPQHF
TGTGCCAGTAGTATGTTACAGTTAAATCAGCCCCAGCATTTT
>13|once|NA|TRBV29-1|TRBJ2-2
CSVDRGNTGELFF
TGCAGCGTTGACAGGGGCAACACCGGGGAGCTGTTTTTT
>15|NA|TRBD1|TRBV28|TRBJ2-3
CASSKGTGGRDTQYF
TGTGCCAGCAGTAAGGGGACAGGGGGCCGAGATACGCAGTATTTT
>16|few|NA|TRBV4-2|TRBJ1-3
CASSQDMQDPGNTIYF
TGTGCCAGCAGCCAAGATATGCAGGATCCTGGAAACACCATATATTTT
>20|NA|TRBD2|TRBV7-8|TRBJ2-3
CASSPRLAGGPHLSTDTQYF
TGTGCCAGCAGCCCTAGACTAGCGGGAGGGCCCCACCTCAGCACAGATACGCAGTATTTT
>14|NA|TRBD2|TRBV10-1|TRBJ2-7
CASSESSGGYEQYF
TGCGCCAGCAGTGAGTCATCGGGGGGATACGAGCAGTACTTC
>13|once|NA|TRBV28|TRBJ1-6
CASISSRDSPLHF
TGTGCCAGCATCTCGTCACGGGATTCACCCCTCCACTTT
>13|once|NA|TRBV5-6|TRBJ1-5
CASSWQGKGPQHF
TGTGCCAGCAGCTGGCAGGGGAAGGGGCCCCAGCATTTT
>15|NA|NA|TRBV19|TRBJ1-1
CASTTRQLVNTEAFF
TGTGCCAGTACCACAAGACAGCTCGTTAACACTGAAGCTTTCTTT